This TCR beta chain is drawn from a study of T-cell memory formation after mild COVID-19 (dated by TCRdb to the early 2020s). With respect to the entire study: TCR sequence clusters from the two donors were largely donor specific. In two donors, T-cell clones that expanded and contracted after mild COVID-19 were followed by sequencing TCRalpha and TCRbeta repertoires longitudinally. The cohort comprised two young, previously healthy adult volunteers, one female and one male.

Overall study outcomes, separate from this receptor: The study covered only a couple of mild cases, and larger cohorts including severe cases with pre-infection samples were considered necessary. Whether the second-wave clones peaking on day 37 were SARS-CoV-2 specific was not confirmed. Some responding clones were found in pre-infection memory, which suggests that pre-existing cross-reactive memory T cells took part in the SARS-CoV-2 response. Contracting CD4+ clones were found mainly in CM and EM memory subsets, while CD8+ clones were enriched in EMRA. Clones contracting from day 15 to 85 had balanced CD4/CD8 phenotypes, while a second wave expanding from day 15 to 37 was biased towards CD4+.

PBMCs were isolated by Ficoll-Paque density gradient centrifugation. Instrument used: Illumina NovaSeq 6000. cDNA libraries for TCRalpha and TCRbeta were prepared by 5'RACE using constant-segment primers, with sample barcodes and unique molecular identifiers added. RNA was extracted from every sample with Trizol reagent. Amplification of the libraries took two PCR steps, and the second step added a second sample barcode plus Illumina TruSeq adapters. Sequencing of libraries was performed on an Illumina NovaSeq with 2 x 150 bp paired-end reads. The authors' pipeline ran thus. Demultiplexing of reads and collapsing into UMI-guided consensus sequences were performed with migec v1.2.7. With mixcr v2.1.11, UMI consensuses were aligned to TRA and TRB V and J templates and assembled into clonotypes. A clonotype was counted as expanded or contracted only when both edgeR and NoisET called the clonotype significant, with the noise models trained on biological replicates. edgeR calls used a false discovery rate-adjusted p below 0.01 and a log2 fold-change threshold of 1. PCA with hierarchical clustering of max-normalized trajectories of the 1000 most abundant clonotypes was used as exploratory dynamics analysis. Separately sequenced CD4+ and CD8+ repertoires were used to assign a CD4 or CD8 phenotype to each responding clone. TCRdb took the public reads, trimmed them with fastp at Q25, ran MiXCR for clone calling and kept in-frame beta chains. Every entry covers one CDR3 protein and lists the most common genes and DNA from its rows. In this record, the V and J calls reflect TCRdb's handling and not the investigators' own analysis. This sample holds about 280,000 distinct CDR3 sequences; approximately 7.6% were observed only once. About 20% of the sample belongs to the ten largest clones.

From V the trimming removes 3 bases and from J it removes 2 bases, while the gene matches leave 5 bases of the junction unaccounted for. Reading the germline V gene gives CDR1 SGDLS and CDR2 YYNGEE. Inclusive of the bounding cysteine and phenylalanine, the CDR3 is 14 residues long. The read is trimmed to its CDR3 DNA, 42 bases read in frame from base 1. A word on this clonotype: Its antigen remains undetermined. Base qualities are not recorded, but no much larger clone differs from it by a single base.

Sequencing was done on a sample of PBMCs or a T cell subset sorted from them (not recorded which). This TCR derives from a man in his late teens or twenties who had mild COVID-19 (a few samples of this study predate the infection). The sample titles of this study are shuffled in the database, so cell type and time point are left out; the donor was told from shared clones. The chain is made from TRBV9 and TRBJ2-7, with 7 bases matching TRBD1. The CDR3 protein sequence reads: CASSGGTDPYEQYF. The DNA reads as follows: TGTGCCAGCAGCGGAGGGACAGACCCCTACGAGCAGTACTTC.